Following are 26 T cell receptor beta chains from one sample sequenced in a study of CD8 T cells in ankylosing spondylitis. A single record per CDR3 protein comes from TCRdb applying MiXCR to the 5' RACE reads. The sample consists of some 150,000 distinct CDR3 sequences, 40% to 50% of them appearing once. The sequencing input was synovial fluid, either unsorted or a sorted T cell fraction (not recorded which). The source of these receptors is a male donor with ankylosing spondylitis.

This clonotype was counted at least ten times. The chain couples TRBV25-1 to TRBJ2-2; D may be TRBD1 (5 bases). Germline V gene data show CDR1 as MGHDK and CDR2 as SYGVNS. The CDR3 loop spans 14 amino acids. The V and J ends lost 0 bases and 3 bases respectively, with 5 bases between them. The CDR3 loop reads CASSEYRDTGELFF. The DNA for the CDR3 is TGTGCCAGCAGTGAATACAGGGACACCGGGGAGCTGTTTTTT.

This clonotype was seen a few times. This chain connects TRBV20-1 to TRBJ2-3; D uncertain. V was cut by 6 bases and J by 4 bases, with 20 bases left in between. Germline lookup yields CDR1 DFQATT and CDR2 SNEGSKA (reference sequence). The CDR3 consists of 15 residues. CDR3 DNA sequence: TGCAGTGCCACTGGACGGGCGACGTCTCCAGATACGCAGTATTTT. It encodes CSATGRATSPDTQYF.

The chain links TRBV18 to TRBJ2-1; perhaps D is TRBD1 or TRBD2 (6 bases each). Germline V gene data show CDR1 as KGHSH and CDR2 as LQKENI. The CDR3 is 14 residues long. The V and J ends lost 3 bases and 7 bases respectively, with 13 bases between them. The CDR3: CASSPVGGLNEQFF. DNA of the CDR3: TGTGCCAGCTCACCTGTGGGGGGCCTTAATGAGCAGTTCTTC.

The J gene is TRBJ2-4, the V gene TRBV15; TRBD2 matches at 11 bases. J was trimmed by 1 base and V by 1 base; bases with no gene match: 9. The CDR3 extends over 19 amino acids. Germline V gene sequence: CDR1 LNHNV, CDR2 YYDKDF (reference sequence). CDR3: CATSRVPTSGEWAKNIQYF. DNA of the CDR3: TGTGCCACCAGCAGAGTACCGACTAGCGGGGAGTGGGCCAAAAACATTCAGTACTTC.

The chain combines TRBV20-1 with TRBJ1-2; D not resolved. CDR1 and CDR2 from the germline V gene are DFQATT and SNEGSKA (reference sequence). V was pared by 3 bases and J by 4 bases, with 12 bases between. CDR3 length: 13 residues. The CDR3 coding sequence is TGCAGTGCTAGGGGCAGGAGGTTCTATGGCTACACCTTC. Encoded protein: CSARGRRFYGYTF.

The DNA for the CDR3 is TGTGCCAGCAGCGGACATCGGAACACTGAAGCTTTCTTT. This gives the protein CASSGHRNTEAFF. The V and J genes are TRBV13 and TRBJ1-1; a possible D gene is TRBD1 (5 bases). The V gene's germline CDR1 is PRHDT and CDR2 FYEKMQ (reference sequence). The CDR3 is 13 amino acids. V was shortened by 5 bases and J by 1 base, with 8 bases between the two germline ends.

This clonotype was recorded once. The CDR3 loop is CASSRWDRVDYGYTF. The CDR3 nucleotides are TGTGCCAGCAGCCGTTGGGACAGGGTCGACTATGGCTACACCTTC. This chain connects TRBV7-9 to TRBJ1-2, with 9 bases that match TRBD1. The CDR3 is 15 amino acids. Germline V lookup: CDR1 SEHNR, CDR2 FQNEAQ (reference sequence). V dropped 5 bases and J dropped 3; count of bases not matched to a gene: 7.

V gene TRBV7-9 combines with J gene TRBJ2-7; TRBD2 matches 10 bases. Germline assignment: CDR1 SEHNR and CDR2 FQNEAQ (reference sequence). The CDR3 is 17 residues long. Unmatched junction bases numbered 10, after V lost 4 bases and J lost 1 base. The CDR3 spells CASSSSGLAVRSYEQYF. DNA of the CDR3: TGTGCCAGCAGCTCTTCCGGACTAGCGGTGCGGTCCTACGAGCAGTACTTC.

There are a few counts of this clonotype. The chain employs TRBV11-3 and TRBJ2-7, with 7 bases that match TRBD2. V shed 5 bases and J 4 bases; nucleotides not matched to a gene: 5. Germline V gives CDR1 SGHNT, CDR2 YENEEA. This CDR3 contains 13 residues. CDR3 sequence reads: CASSPRGEYEQYF. Here the CDR3 DNA reads TGTGCCAGCAGCCCCCGGGGGGAGTACGAGCAGTACTTC.

The table lists this clonotype with a few counts. CDR3 in DNA: TGTGCCAGCAATAGCGGAACCTCCTACGAGCAGTACTTC. This gives the protein CASNSGTSYEQYF. The chain couples TRBV2 to TRBJ2-7; D possibly corresponds to TRBD2 (6 bases). This CDR3 region has 13 residues. Trimming took 7 bases from V and 0 from J, leaving 10 bases between them. Germline V gene lookup returns CDR1 SNHLY and CDR2 FYNNEI.

The chain combines TRBV5-1 with TRBJ2-5; D call uncertain. From germline, CDR1 is SGHRS and CDR2 YFSETQ. This CDR3 is built from 12 residues. V was clipped by 0 bases and J by 5 bases, with 5 bases between them. This CDR3 reads CASSLGSETQYF. The CDR3 coding sequence is TGCGCCAGCAGCTTGGGGTCGGAGACCCAGTACTTC.

The table lists this clonotype with a few counts. This chain connects TRBV4-1 to TRBJ2-1, with 12 bases identical to TRBD2. Germline V gene lookup returns CDR1 MGHRA and CDR2 YSYEKL. Trimming cost V 2 bases and J 8 bases; bases outside gene matches: 4. The CDR3 sequence is 15 residues long. CDR3 DNA sequence: TGCGCCAGCAGCCAACTAGCGGGGGGGCTCTATGAGCAGTTCTTC. Encoded protein: CASSQLAGGLYEQFF.

The chain couples TRBV9 to TRBJ1-2; no firm D call. The germline CDR1 and CDR2 sequences are SGDLS and YYNGEE. The CDR3 totals 14 residues. The V end lost 0 bases, the J end lost 4 bases, and 10 bases lay between the germline ends. The CDR3 protein is CASSVADGPYGYTF. Here the CDR3 DNA reads TGTGCCAGCAGCGTAGCGGACGGACCCTATGGCTACACCTTC.

The chain carries TRBV29-1 and TRBJ2-3; the D is unclear. The CDR3 runs 13 residues. Looked up from germline, CDR1 is SQVTM and CDR2 is ANQGSEA. The V end was cut by 5 bases, the J end by 3 bases, with 12 bases between. The CDR3 DNA reads TGCAGCGTTCACCCCCTTATAACAGATACGCAGTATTTT. Translated, it gives CSVHPLITDTQYF.

This chain links TRBV7-9 with TRBJ2-3, with no clear D. V was shortened by 1 base and J by 0 bases, with 14 bases between the two germline ends. Germline CDR1 SEHNR, CDR2 FQNEAQ (reference sequence). The CDR3 loop spans 17 amino acids. In DNA, the CDR3 is TGTGCCAGCAGCTTAGTTCGGCGGATCCCTAGCACAGATACGCAGTATTTT. Amino acids: CASSLVRRIPSTDTQYF.

This rearrangement joins TRBV18 to TRBJ2-1, with TRBD2 matching 7 bases. Germline CDR1 is KGHSH and CDR2 is LQKENI. The CDR3 is made up of 12 amino acids. V lost 2 bases to trimming and J lost 15 bases; unmatched junction nucleotides: 7. The CDR3 sequence is CASSPVTSFAFF. The CDR3 DNA sequence: TGTGCCAGCTCACCAGTGACTAGCTTTGCGTTCTTC. Filled out from reference TRBV18 and TRBJ2-1, the complete variable domain reads NAGVMQNPRHLVRRRGQEARLRCSPMKGHSHVYWYRQLPEEGLKFMVYLQKENIIDESGMPKERFSAEFPKEGPSILRIQQVVRGDSAAYFCASSPVTSFAFFGPGTRLTVL.

This clonotype was counted many times. The CDR3, as DNA: TGTGCCATCAGTGAGTTTTGGGTCACCTACAATGAGCAGTTCTTC. Protein product: CAISEFWVTYNEQFF. The chain couples TRBV10-3 to TRBJ2-1; D not resolved. This CDR3 has 15 residues. Trimming pared 1 base from V and 2 bases from J, leaving 9 bases between. CDR1 ENHRY and CDR2 SYGVKD come from the germline V gene.

This clonotype was found a few times. V is TRBV18 and J is TRBJ2-3, with 8 bases lining up with TRBD1. This CDR3 is 17 amino acids long. Germline V gene lookup returns CDR1 KGHSH and CDR2 LQKENI. The ends lost 0 bases at V and 4 bases at J; junction bases unmatched: 9. The CDR3 loop is CASSPPGDRGEADTQYF. In nucleotides, the CDR3 is TGTGCCAGCTCACCACCGGGTGACAGGGGAGAGGCAGATACGCAGTATTTT. Using reference TRBV18 and TRBJ2-3 for the parts outside the CDR3, the full variable domain is NAGVMQNPRHLVRRRGQEARLRCSPMKGHSHVYWYRQLPEEGLKFMVYLQKENIIDESGMPKERFSAEFPKEGPSILRIQQVVRGDSAAYFCASSPPGDRGEADTQYFGPGTRLTVL.

The chain recombines TRBV20-1 with TRBJ1-1, with a possible D match to TRBD1 (5 bases). V was trimmed by 4 bases and J by 0 bases, leaving 9 bases between them. The CDR3 loop spans 13 amino acids. Germline assignment: CDR1 DFQATT and CDR2 SNEGSKA (reference sequence). The CDR3, as DNA: TGCAGTGCTACTCAGGACATGAACACTGAAGCTTTCTTT. Amino acid sequence: CSATQDMNTEAFF.

This clonotype came up a few times. The chain employs TRBV29-1 and TRBJ1-1, with D uncertain. Germline V gene sequence: CDR1 SQVTM, CDR2 ANQGSEA. The CDR3 spans 13 residues. The V and J ends lost 2 bases and 8 bases respectively, with 15 bases between them. CDR3 protein: CSVEYQVPTEAFF. The DNA for the CDR3 is TGCAGCGTTGAATACCAGGTCCCCACAGAAGCTTTCTTT.

This clonotype was seen a handful of times. This chain links TRBV6-5 with TRBJ2-1; 8 positions match TRBD1. Germline V CDR1 and CDR2: MNHEY, SVGAGI. V gave up 2 bases and J gave up 3 bases; unmatched junction bases: 6. The CDR3 length is 16 residues. The CDR3 coding sequence is TGTGCCAGCAGTTACCAGACAGGGGAGAGCTACAATGAGCAGTTCTTC. This gives the protein CASSYQTGESYNEQFF.

The gene calls are TRBV5-1 and TRBJ2-7; D not resolved. The CDR3 has 13 amino acids. V lost 3 bases and J 7 bases, leaving 14 bases between the germline ends. Germline V gives CDR1 SGHRS, CDR2 YFSETQ. For the CDR3, the DNA is TGCGCCAGCAGCTCCCTGGGTGGCCCAGAGCAGTACTTC. Amino acid sequence: CASSSLGGPEQYF.

This chain links TRBV6-1 with TRBJ2-7, with unresolved D. The CDR3 has 11 residues. Trimming removed 4 bases from V and 3 bases from J, with 4 bases in between. The germline V gene has CDR1 MNHNS and CDR2 SASEGT. The CDR3 reads CASSVNYEQYF. The CDR3 DNA follows: TGTGCCAGCAGTGTGAACTACGAGCAGTACTTC.

There are a few counts of this clonotype. The CDR3: CASSLWHFQETQYF. The CDR3 DNA sequence: TGCGCCAGCAGCTTGTGGCACTTCCAAGAGACCCAGTACTTC. The rearrangement links TRBV5-1 to TRBJ2-5, with no clear D. V dropped 1 base and J dropped 1 base, with 8 bases sitting between them. The CDR3 sequence is 14 residues long. The germline V gene has CDR1 SGHRS and CDR2 YFSETQ.

The V call is TRBV5-1, the J call TRBJ2-1, with 10 bases identical to TRBD2. The V gene end was trimmed by 2 bases and the J gene end by 4 bases; junction bases not matched to a gene: 6. Germline V CDR1 and CDR2: SGHRS, YFSETQ. This CDR3 comprises 16 residues. The CDR3 region has the DNA TGCGCCAGCAGCTTATTTTTACTAGCGGGGTACAATGAGCAGTTCTTC. It codes for CASSLFLLAGYNEQFF.

This CDR3 is CASSVGGWSYEQYF. The CDR3 DNA reads as TGTGCCAGCAGCGTAGGGGGCTGGTCCTACGAGCAGTACTTC. The gene calls are TRBV9 and TRBJ2-7; possible D gene TRBD1, 5 bases. Germline V gene lookup returns CDR1 SGDLS and CDR2 YYNGEE. This CDR3 has 14 residues. The ends were cut back, 0 bases at V and 1 base at J, with 8 bases in the middle.